This TCR beta chain was identified in a study of shared clonotypes between healthy human individuals. Across the whole study: Donor composition was a couple of women and a few men, aged 18 to 49.

At a deep level, the assay was run. Several immunoSEQ plates received, in even portions, the genomic DNA of each subset. In the original processing: ImmunoSEQ supplied junction-only sequences lacking quality scores, so filtering was different. Assay: immunoSEQ multiplex PCR; the TCRdb copy retains only in-frame clones and omits some. V, J and clone size are those of that table, while D and trimming were read from the DNA. Counted here are some 980,000 clones, around three quarters occurring once; the ten biggest clones make up over 1.3%. Deletions cut 0 bases from V and 3 bases from J, with 6 bases between. The CDR3 has 13 amino acids. Germline V lookup: CDR1 SGDLS, CDR2 YYNGEE.

The chain has TRBV9 and TRBJ1-1; no definite D call. The sequenced sample consisted of memory CD4+ T cells sorted from blood. Noted subset: CD45RA-negative fraction. This receptor was obtained from a young man in good health. The CDR3 sequence is CASSVDADTEAFF. The DNA of the CDR3 is TGTGCCAGCAGCGTAGATGCGGACACTGAAGCTTTCTTT.